This T cell receptor (beta chain) comes out of a study of blood T cell repertoires in COVID-19. Background on the study: Material from acute and convalescent COVID-19 was sourced from the United States, Italy and Spain. PBMCs, B-cell-depleted T cells, or T cells provided the cDNA or gDNA that made up the material.

Sequencing was performed with immunoSEQ multiplex PCR; in TCRdb, only in-frame clones are kept and a portion is missing. The sample includes about 140,000 clones, about 88% seen only once; the top ten take approximately 2.5%. One Seattle source followed patients from active infection through their disease course. The sample was peripheral blood. The receptor comes from a human donor with COVID-19, enrolled during active disease. The donor label of this sample is uncertain.

The CDR3 spells CASSYDRMNTEAFF. The CDR3 DNA follows: TGCGCCAGCAGTTATGACAGGATGAACACTGAAGCTTTCTTT. The chain joins TRBV5-1 to TRBJ1-1; a possible D gene is TRBD1 (6 bases). Germline V gives CDR1 SGHRS, CDR2 YFSETQ. Trimming cost V 5 bases and J 0 bases, with 11 bases left between them. The CDR3 has 14 residues. Based on the CDR3 plus reference TRBV5-1 and TRBJ1-1, the full variable domain is KAGVTQTPRYLIKTRGQQVTLSCSPISGHRSVSWYQQTPGQGLQFLFEYFSETQRNKGNFPGRFSGRQFSNSRSEMNVSTLELGDSALYLCASSYDRMNTEAFFGQGTRLTVV.